Presented here are 3 T cell receptor beta chains from one specimen sequenced in a study of blood T cell repertoires in COVID-19. Sequenced by immunoSEQ multiplex PCR; TCRdb stores in-frame clones only, minus some. The table has 150,000 to 250,000 clones, 79% seen once. Sequencing was carried out using peripheral blood. Source of these receptors: a woman aged 35 to 49 with COVID-19, enrolled during active disease.

V is TRBV2 and J is TRBJ1-2; D uncertain. Germline lookup yields CDR1 SNHLY and CDR2 FYNNEI. Trimming pared 6 bases from V and 12 bases from J, leaving 17 bases between. CDR3 size: 12 residues. This CDR3 is CASRRDGSWDTF. The CDR3 region has the DNA TGTGCCAGCAGGAGGGATGGGAGTTGGGACACCTTC.

The rearrangement joins TRBV3-1 (or the pseudogene TRBV3-2) to TRBJ2-7; 11 nucleotides agree with TRBD2. Germline CDR1 is LGHDT and CDR2 is YNNKEL (reference sequence). Germline trimming cut 6 bases from V and 4 bases from J; bases unmatched to any gene: 11. The length of the CDR3 is 16 residues. This chain's CDR3 is CASSTATSGSVYEQYF. For the CDR3, the DNA is TGTGCCAGCAGTACAGCCACTAGCGGGAGTGTTTACGAGCAGTACTTC.

A word on this clone: This is likely an artifact of a read error, given a far larger clone one base away. Other DNA sequences in this sample translate to the same CDR3. The chain uses TRBV30 and TRBJ1-1, with D perhaps TRBD1 (5 bases). The CDR3 runs 13 residues. Looked up from germline, CDR1 is GTSNPN and CDR2 is SVGIG (reference sequence). V lost 5 bases, J lost 6 bases, and 16 bases lay in between. The CDR3 DNA reads TGTGCCTGGGTGGGGCAGGGTGGGGCTGAAGCTTTCTTT. It encodes CAWVGQGGAEAFF.